In its sample, the clone carrying this T cell receptor beta chain was seen many times. This CDR3 spans 11 amino acids. Between the trimmed V and J ends, which lost 8 bases and 4 bases, there was a span of 6 bases. The V gene's germline CDR1 is MNHNY and CDR2 SVGAGI (reference sequence). TCRdb called the RT-PCR reads again in MiXCR, with one record for every CDR3 protein. The sample shows more than 550,000 distinct CDR3 sequences, approximately 15% of them seen only once. The chain is built from TRBV6-6 and TRBJ2-1, with D unresolved. The receptor was derived from a female donor in good health, serving as a healthy control. What was sequenced was memory CD4+ T cells from blood. CDR3 amino acids: CASVQYNEQFF. The CDR3 nucleotides are TGTGCCAGCGTTCAGTACAATGAGCAGTTCTTC.